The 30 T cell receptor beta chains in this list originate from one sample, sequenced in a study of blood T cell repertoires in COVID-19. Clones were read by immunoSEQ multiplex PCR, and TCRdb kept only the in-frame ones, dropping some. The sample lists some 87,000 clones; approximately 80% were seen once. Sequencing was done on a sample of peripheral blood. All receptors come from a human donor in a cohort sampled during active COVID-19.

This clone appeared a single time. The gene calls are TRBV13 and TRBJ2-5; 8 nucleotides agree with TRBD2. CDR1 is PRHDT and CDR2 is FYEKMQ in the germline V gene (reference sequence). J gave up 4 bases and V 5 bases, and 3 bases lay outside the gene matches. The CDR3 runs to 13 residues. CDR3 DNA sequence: TGTGCCAGCAGCCCTCGGGGGGGAGAGACCCAGTACTTC. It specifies CASSPRGGETQYF.

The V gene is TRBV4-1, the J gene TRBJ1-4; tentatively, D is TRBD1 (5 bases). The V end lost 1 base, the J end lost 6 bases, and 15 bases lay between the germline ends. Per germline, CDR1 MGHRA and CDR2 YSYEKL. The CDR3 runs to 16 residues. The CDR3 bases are TGCGCCAGCAGCCAAGGTCGGGGACGGGAGGATGAAAAACTGTTTTTT. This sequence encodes CASSQGRGREDEKLFF.

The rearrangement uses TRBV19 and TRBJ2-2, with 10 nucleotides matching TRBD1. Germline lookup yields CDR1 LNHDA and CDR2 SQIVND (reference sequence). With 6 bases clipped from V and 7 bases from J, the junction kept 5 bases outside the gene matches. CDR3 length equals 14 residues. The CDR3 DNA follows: TGTGCCAGTAGAGGGACAGGGGTGGTCGGGGAGCTGTTTTTT. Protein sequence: CASRGTGVVGELFF.

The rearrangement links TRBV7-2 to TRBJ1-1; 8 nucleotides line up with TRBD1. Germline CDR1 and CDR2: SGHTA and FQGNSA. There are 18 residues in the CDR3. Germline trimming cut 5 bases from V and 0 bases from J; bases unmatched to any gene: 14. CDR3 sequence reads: CASSPSEGQGSLNTEAFF. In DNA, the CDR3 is TGTGCCAGCAGCCCTTCCGAAGGACAGGGCTCACTGAACACTGAAGCTTTCTTT.

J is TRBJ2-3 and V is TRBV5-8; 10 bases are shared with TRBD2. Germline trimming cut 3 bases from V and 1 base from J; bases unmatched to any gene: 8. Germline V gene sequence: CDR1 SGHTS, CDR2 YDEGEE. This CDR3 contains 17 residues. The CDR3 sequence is CASSSGGGLAGTDTQYF. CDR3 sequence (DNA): TGTGCCAGCAGCTCGGGGGGTGGACTAGCGGGCACAGATACGCAGTATTTT.

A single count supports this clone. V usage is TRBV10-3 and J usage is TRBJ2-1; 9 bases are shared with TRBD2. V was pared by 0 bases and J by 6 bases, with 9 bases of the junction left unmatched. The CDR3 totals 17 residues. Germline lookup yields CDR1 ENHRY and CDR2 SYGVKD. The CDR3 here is CAISESTGRREGNEQFF. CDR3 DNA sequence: TGTGCCATCAGTGAGTCGACGGGGCGGCGGGAGGGCAATGAGCAGTTCTTC.

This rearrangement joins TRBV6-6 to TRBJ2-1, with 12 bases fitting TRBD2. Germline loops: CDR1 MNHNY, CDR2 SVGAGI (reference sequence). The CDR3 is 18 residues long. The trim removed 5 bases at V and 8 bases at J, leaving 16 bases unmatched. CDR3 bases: TGTGCCAGCAGTCTCGAACTAGCGGGGGGCTCCCCGTCATATGAGCAGTTCTTC. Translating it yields CASSLELAGGSPSYEQFF.

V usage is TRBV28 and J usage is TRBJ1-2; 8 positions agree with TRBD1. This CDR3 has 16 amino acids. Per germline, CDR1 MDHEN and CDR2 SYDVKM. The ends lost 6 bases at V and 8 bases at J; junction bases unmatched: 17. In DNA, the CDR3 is TGTGCCAGCAGCCAGCAACGACAGGGGATAGGGTGGGGCTACACCTTC. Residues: CASSQQRQGIGWGYTF.

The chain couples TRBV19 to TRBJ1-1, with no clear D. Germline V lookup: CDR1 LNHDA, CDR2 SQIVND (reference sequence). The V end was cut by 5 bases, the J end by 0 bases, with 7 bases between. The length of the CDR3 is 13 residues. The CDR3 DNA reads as TGTGCCAGTAGTGGGCGGGTGAACACTGAAGCTTTCTTT. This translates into CASSGRVNTEAFF.

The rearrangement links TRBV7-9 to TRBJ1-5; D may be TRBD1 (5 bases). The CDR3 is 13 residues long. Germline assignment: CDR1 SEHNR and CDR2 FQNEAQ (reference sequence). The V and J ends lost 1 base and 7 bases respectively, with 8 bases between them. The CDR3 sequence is CASSLGGGQPQHF. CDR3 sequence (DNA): TGTGCCAGCAGCTTAGGGGGGGGACAGCCCCAGCATTTT.

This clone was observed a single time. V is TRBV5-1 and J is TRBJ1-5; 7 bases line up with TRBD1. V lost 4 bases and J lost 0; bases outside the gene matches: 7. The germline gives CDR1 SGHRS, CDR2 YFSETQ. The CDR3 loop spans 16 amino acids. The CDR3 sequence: CASSEGQHSSNQPQHF. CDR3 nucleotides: TGCGCCAGCAGCGAGGGACAGCACAGTAGCAATCAGCCCCAGCATTTT.

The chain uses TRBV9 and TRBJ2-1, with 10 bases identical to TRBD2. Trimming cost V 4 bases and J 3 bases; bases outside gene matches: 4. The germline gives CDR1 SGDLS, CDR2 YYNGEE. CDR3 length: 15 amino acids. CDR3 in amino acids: CASSSGLADYNEQFF. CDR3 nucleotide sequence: TGTGCCAGCAGCTCCGGACTAGCGGACTACAATGAGCAGTTCTTC.

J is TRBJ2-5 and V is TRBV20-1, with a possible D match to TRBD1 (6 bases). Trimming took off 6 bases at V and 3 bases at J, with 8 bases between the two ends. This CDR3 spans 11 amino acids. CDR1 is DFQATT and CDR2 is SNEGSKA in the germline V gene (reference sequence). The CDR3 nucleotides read TGCAGTGCCAGACAGGAAGAGACCCAGTACTTC. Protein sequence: CSARQEETQYF.

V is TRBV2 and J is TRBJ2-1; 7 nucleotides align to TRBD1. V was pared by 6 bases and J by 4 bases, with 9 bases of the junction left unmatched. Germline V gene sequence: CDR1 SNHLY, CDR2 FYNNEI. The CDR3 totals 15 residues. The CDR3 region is CASRRDSIYYNEQFF. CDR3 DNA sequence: TGTGCCAGCAGAAGGGACAGTATCTATTACAATGAGCAGTTCTTC.

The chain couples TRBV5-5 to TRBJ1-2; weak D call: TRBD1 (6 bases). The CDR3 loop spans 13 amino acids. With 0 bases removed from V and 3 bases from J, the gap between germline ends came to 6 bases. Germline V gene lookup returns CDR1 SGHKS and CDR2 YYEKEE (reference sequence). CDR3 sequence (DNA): TGTGCCAGCAGCTTGGGGACAGACTATGGCTACACCTTC. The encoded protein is CASSLGTDYGYTF.

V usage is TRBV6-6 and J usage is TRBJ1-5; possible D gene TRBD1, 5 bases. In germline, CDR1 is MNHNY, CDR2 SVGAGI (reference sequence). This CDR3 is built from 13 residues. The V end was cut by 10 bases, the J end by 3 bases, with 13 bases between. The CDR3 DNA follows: TGTGCCACGACGGGGGGGAACAATCAGCCCCAGCATTTT. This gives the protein CATTGGNNQPQHF.

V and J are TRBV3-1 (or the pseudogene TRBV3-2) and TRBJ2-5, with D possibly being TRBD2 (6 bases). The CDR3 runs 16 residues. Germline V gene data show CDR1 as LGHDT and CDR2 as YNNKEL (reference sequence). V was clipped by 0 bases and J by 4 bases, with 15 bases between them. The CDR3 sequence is CASSQEAIGGRETQYF. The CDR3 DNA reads TGTGCCAGCAGCCAAGAAGCAATCGGGGGAAGAGAGACCCAGTACTTC.

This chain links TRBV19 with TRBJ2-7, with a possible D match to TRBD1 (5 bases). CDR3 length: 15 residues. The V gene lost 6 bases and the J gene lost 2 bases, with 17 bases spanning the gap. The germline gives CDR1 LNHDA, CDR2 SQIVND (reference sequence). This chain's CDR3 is CASSQGKAGTYEQYF. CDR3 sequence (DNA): TGTGCCAGTAGCCAGGGTAAGGCAGGCACCTACGAGCAGTACTTC. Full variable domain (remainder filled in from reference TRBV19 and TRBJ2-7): DGGITQSPKYLFRKEGQNVTLSCEQNLNHDAMYWYRQDPGQGLRLIYYSQIVNDFQKGDIAEGYSVSREKKESFPLTVTSAQKNPTAFYLCASSQGKAGTYEQYFGPGTRLTVT.

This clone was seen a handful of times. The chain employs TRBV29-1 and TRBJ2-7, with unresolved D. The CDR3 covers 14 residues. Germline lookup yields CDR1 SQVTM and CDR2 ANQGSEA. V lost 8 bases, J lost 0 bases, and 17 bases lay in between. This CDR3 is CSLGPRQISYEQYF. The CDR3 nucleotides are TGCAGCCTTGGCCCCAGACAAATCTCCTACGAGCAGTACTTC.

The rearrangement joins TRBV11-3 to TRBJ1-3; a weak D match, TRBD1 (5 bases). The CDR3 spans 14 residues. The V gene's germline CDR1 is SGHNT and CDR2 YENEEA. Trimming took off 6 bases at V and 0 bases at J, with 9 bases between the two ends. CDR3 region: CASSVDNSGNTIYF. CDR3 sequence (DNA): TGTGCCAGCAGTGTGGACAACTCTGGAAACACCATATATTTT.

CDR3 in DNA: TGTGCCAGTAGTTTATTCCGGGACAGGGATGTAAGCAATCAGCCCCAGCATTTT. As protein: CASSLFRDRDVSNQPQHF. This chain joins TRBV19 and TRBJ1-5; 9 positions agree with TRBD1. Per the germline V gene, CDR1 is LNHDA and CDR2 is SQIVND (reference sequence). With V trimmed by 5 bases and J by 1 base, 12 bases remained unmatched. The CDR3 length is 18 residues.

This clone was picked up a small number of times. CDR3 in DNA: TGCGCCAGCAGCCAACAGGGGAGCGAAAAACTGTTTTTT. It codes for CASSQQGSEKLFF. This sequence joins TRBV4-1 and TRBJ1-4, with a possible D match to TRBD1 (6 bases). This CDR3 has 13 residues. Deletions cut 2 bases from V and 8 bases from J, with 9 bases between. CDR1 MGHRA and CDR2 YSYEKL come from the germline V gene.

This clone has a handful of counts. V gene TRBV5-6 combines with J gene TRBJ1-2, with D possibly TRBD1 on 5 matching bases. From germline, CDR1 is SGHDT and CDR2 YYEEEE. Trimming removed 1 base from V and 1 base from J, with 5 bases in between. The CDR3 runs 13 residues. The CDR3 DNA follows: TGTGCCAGCAGCTTGCAGGGTAACTATGGCTACACCTTC. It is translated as CASSLQGNYGYTF.

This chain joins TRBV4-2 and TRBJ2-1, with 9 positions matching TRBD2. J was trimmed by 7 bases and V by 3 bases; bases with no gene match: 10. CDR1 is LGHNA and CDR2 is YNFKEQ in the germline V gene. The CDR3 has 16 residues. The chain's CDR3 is CASSHLSGGSNNEQFF. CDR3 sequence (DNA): TGTGCCAGCAGCCACCTTAGCGGGGGATCAAATAATGAGCAGTTCTTC.

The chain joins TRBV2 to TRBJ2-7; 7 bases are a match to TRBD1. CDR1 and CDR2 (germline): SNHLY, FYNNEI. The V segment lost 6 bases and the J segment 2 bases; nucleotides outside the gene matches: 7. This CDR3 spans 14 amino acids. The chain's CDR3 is CASRPGQWAYEQYF. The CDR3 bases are TGTGCCAGCAGACCGGGACAGTGGGCCTACGAGCAGTACTTC. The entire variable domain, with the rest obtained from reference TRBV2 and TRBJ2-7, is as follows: EPEVTQTPSHQVTQMGQEVILRCVPISNHLYFYWYRQILGQKVEFLVSFYNNEISEKSEIFDDQFSVERPDGSNFTLKIRSTKLEDSAMYFCASRPGQWAYEQYFGPGTRLTVT.

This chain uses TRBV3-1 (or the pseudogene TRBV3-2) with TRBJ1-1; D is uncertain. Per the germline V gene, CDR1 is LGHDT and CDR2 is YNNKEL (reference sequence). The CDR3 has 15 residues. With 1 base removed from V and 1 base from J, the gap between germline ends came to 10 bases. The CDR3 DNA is TGTGCCAGCAGCCAAGGGTTGACGGGGAACACTGAAGCTTTCTTT. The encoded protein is CASSQGLTGNTEAFF.

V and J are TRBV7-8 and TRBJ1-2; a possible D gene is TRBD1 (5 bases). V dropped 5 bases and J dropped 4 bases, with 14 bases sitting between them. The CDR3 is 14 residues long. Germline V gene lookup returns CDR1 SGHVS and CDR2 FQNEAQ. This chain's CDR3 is CASSPPRGGYGYTF. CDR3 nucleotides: TGTGCCAGCAGCCCCCCCCGGGGGGGCTATGGCTACACCTTC. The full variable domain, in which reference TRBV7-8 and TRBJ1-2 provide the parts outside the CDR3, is GAGVSQSPRYKVAKRGQDVALRCDPISGHVSLFWYQQALGQGPEFLTYFQNEAQLDKSGLPSDRFFAERPEGSVSTLKIQRTQQEDSAVYLCASSPPRGGYGYTFGSGTRLTVV.

The chain's CDR3 is CASSLGVGGGGFGANVLTF. The CDR3, as DNA: TGTGCCAGCAGTTTAGGGGTGGGCGGGGGAGGCTTTGGGGCCAACGTCCTGACTTTC. The gene calls are TRBV27 and TRBJ2-6, with TRBD2 identical over 7 bases. Germline CDR1 and CDR2: MNHEY and SMNVEV (reference sequence). The V gene end was trimmed by 2 bases and the J gene end by 3 bases; junction bases not matched to a gene: 13. The CDR3 has 19 residues.

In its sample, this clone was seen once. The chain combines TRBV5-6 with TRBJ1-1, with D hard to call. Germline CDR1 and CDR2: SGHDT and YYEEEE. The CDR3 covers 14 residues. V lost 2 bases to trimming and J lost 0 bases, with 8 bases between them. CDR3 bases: TGTGCCAGCAGCTTACCGGACTTGAACACTGAAGCTTTCTTT. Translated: CASSLPDLNTEAFF.

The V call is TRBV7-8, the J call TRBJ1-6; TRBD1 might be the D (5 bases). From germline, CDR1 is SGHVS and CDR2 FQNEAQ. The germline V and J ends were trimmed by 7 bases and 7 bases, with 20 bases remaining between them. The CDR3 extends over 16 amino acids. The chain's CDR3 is CASIIGTVPSNSPLHF. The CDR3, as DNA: TGTGCCAGCATCATAGGGACTGTACCCTCAAATTCACCCCTCCACTTT.